In this sample, the clone carrying this TCR beta chain turned up once. Method: immunoSEQ multiplex PCR; TCRdb's copy keeps in-frame clones and lacks some. Among 100,000 to 150,000 clones, 80% to 90% were seen once, and the ten largest hold around 3%. The record originates from a study of control samples from healthy donors and cancer patients. The CDR3 totals 14 residues. Trimming took 5 bases from V and 1 from J, leaving 11 bases between them. Germline CDR1 reads SGHAT; CDR2 reads FQNNGV. The chain combines TRBV11-2 with TRBJ1-1; D is undetermined. The TCR comes from a man aged 55 to 70 in good health. The sequenced material came from blood. The CDR3 nucleotides read TGTGCCAGCAGCCCTTGGGCCCCGAACACTGAAGCTTTCTTT. Amino acids: CASSPWAPNTEAFF. The full variable domain, completed using reference TRBV11-2 and TRBJ1-1, is EAGVAQSPRYKIIEKRQSVAFWCNPISGHATLYWYQQILGQGPKLLIQFQNNGVVDDSQLPKDRFSAERLKGVDSTLKIQPAKLEDSAVYLCASSPWAPNTEAFFGQGTRLTVV.